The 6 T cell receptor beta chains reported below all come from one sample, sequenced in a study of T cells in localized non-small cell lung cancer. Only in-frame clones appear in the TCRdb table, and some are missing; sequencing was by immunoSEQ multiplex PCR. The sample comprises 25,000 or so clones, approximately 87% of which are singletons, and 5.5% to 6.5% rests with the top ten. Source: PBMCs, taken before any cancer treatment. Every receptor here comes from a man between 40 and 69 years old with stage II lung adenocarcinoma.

The chain's CDR3 is CASRKEGQGGEQYF. The CDR3 bases are TGTGCCAGCAGGAAAGAGGGACAGGGCGGCGAGCAGTACTTC. This sequence joins TRBV2 and TRBJ2-7; 9 positions agree with TRBD1. There are 14 residues in the CDR3. CDR1 SNHLY and CDR2 FYNNEI come from the germline V gene. Trimming cost V 6 bases and J 6 bases; bases outside gene matches: 9.

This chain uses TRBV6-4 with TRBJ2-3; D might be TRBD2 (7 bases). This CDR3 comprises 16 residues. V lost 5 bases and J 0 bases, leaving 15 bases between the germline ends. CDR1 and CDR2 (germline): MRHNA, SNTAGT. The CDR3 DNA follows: TGTGCCAGCAGTTTATGGCGGGGGCGAAGCACAGATACGCAGTATTTT. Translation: CASSLWRGRSTDTQYF.

In DNA form, the CDR3 reads TGTGCCAGCAGCGAACAACAGGGGAACACCGGGGAGCTGTTTTTT. Its protein product is CASSEQQGNTGELFF. The V gene is TRBV7-2, the J gene TRBJ2-2, with D perhaps TRBD1 (6 bases). Germline assignment: CDR1 SGHTA and CDR2 FQGNSA. V lost 5 bases and J lost 1, with 11 bases in between. This CDR3 has 15 residues.

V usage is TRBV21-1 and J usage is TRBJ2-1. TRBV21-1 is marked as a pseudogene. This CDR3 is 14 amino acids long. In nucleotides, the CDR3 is TGTGCCAGCAGCAAAGAAAAGTCCTACAATGAGCAGTTCTTC. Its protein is CASSKEKSYNEQFF.

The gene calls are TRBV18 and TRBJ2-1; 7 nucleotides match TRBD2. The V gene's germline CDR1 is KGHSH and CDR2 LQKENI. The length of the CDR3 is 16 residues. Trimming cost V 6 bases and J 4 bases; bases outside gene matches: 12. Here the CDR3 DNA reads TGTGCCAGCTCCCCCCGGATGGGAGGGCCATACAATGAGCAGTTCTTC. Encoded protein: CASSPRMGGPYNEQFF.

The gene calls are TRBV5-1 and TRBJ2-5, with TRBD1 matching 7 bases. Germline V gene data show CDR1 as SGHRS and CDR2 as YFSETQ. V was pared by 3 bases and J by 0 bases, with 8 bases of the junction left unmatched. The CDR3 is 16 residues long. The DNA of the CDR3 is TGCGCCAGCAGCTCCTCGGGACAGCCAAACCAAGAGACCCAGTACTTC. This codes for CASSSSGQPNQETQYF.